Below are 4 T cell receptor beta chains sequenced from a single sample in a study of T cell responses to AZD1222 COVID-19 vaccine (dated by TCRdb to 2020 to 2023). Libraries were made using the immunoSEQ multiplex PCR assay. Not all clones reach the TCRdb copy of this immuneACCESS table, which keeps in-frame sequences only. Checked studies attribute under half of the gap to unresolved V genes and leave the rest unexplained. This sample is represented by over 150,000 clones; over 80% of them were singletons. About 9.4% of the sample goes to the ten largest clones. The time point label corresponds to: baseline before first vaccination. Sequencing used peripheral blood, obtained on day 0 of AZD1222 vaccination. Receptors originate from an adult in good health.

CDR3 region: CASNPGHRDTGELFF. CDR3 DNA sequence: TGCGCCAGCAATCCCGGTCACAGGGACACCGGGGAGCTGTTTTTT. The rearrangement uses TRBV5-1 and TRBJ2-2, with D possibly TRBD1 on 6 matching bases. The CDR3 sequence is 15 residues long. V was pared by 6 bases and J by 3 bases, with 15 bases between. Germline V CDR1 and CDR2: SGHRS, YFSETQ. Full variable domain (missing parts from reference TRBV5-1 and TRBJ2-2): KAGVTQTPRYLIKTRGQQVTLSCSPISGHRSVSWYQQTPGQGLQFLFEYFSETQRNKGNFPGRFSGRQFSNSRSEMNVSTLELGDSALYLCASNPGHRDTGELFFGEGSRLTVL.

The CDR3 nucleotides are TGTGCCAGCAGCTTAACGGGGGAACCGTCTGAAGCTTTCTTT. The encoded protein is CASSLTGEPSEAFF. The genes are TRBV7-2 and TRBJ1-1; a weak D match, TRBD1 (5 bases). CDR1 and CDR2 from the germline V gene are SGHTA and FQGNSA. CDR3 size: 14 residues. V was clipped by 2 bases and J by 6 bases, with 13 bases between them.

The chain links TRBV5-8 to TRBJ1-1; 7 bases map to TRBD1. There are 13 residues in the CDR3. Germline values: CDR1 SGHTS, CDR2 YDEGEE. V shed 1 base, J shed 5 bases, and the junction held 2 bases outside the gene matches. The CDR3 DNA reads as TGTGCCAGCAGCTTGAAGGGGGCTACTGAAGCTTTCTTT. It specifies CASSLKGATEAFF. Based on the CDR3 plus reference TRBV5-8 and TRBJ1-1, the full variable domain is EAGVTQSPTHLIKTRGQQATLRCSPISGHTSVYWYQQALGLGLQFLLWYDEGEERNRGNFPPRFSGRQFPNYSSELNVNALELEDSALYLCASSLKGATEAFFGQGTRLTVV.

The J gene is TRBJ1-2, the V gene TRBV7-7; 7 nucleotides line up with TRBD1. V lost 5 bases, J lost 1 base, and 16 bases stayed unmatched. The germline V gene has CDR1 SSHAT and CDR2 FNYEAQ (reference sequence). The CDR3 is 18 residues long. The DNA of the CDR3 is TGTGCCAGCAGCCAGGGACAGCTGCCTGGGAAATATAACTATGGCTACACCTTC. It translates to CASSQGQLPGKYNYGYTF.